One and the same sample provided the 21 T cell receptor beta chains below, sequenced in a study of PD-1 blockade in classical Hodgkin lymphoma. Sequenced by immunoSEQ multiplex PCR; TCRdb stores in-frame clones only, minus some. Of some 46,000 clones listed, around three quarters were seen once; the top ten hold roughly 20%. All trial patients relapsed after autologous stem cell transplantation. The specimen was peripheral blood mononuclear cells (PBMCs), collected before the second cycle of nivolumab. Every receptor here comes from a human donor with classical Hodgkin lymphoma.

The rearrangement uses TRBV4-1 and TRBJ2-3; D remains unclear. This CDR3 comprises 14 residues. With 5 bases removed from V and 8 bases from J, the gap between germline ends came to 17 bases. Germline CDR1 is MGHRA and CDR2 is YSYEKL. The CDR3 region is CASSSSPTVATQYF. CDR3 bases: TGCGCCAGCAGCTCCTCGCCCACAGTGGCTACGCAGTATTTT.

CDR3 amino acids: CASTRDRGAETQYF. The CDR3, as DNA: TGTGCCAGTACCCGGGACCGGGGCGCGGAGACCCAGTACTTC. The chain links TRBV19 to TRBJ2-5; D might be TRBD1 or TRBD2, each matching 5 bases. Trimming cost V 7 bases and J 5 bases, with 17 bases left between them. The CDR3 extends over 14 amino acids. Per germline, CDR1 LNHDA and CDR2 SQIVND (reference sequence).

The chain has TRBV19 and TRBJ2-2; 11 positions match TRBD1. Germline V gene lookup returns CDR1 LNHDA and CDR2 SQIVND (reference sequence). The CDR3 sequence is 15 residues long. V trimming: 4 bases; J trimming: 6 bases; junction bases outside the gene matches: 4. The CDR3 DNA reads TGTGCCAGTAGTAGCCGGGACAGGGGGTCCGGGGAGCTGTTTTTT. Residues: CASSSRDRGSGELFF.

V gene TRBV2 combines with J gene TRBJ2-1; D uncertain. This CDR3 is built from 15 residues. The V and J ends lost 4 bases and 0 bases respectively, with 10 bases between them. Germline V CDR1 and CDR2: SNHLY, FYNNEI. CDR3 nucleotide sequence: TGTGCCAGCAGTGTCGGCGCTAGCTCCTACAATGAGCAGTTCTTC. Translated: CASSVGASSYNEQFF.

The V gene is TRBV18, the J gene TRBJ1-2; tentatively, D is TRBD1 (6 bases). This CDR3 region has 15 residues. Trimming left V 3 bases short and J 6 bases short, with 17 bases between. Germline V gene data show CDR1 as KGHSH and CDR2 as LQKENI. CDR3 protein: CASSPAAGGADGYTF. The CDR3 nucleotides are TGTGCCAGCTCACCGGCTGCGGGGGGCGCGGATGGCTACACCTTC.

The genes are TRBV6-6 and TRBJ2-2; unclear D gene. Trimming stripped 0 bases from V and 3 bases from J, with 8 bases between. Per germline, CDR1 MNHNY and CDR2 SVGAGI (reference sequence). This CDR3 has 15 amino acids. For the CDR3, the DNA is TGTGCCAGCAGTTACTCACGCTCGGACACCGGGGAGCTGTTTTTT. This codes for CASSYSRSDTGELFF.

At least ten counts were recorded for this clone. J is TRBJ2-1 and V is TRBV30, with 7 bases that match TRBD2. V lost 7 bases, J lost 4 bases, and 7 bases stayed unmatched. Germline assignment: CDR1 GTSNPN and CDR2 SVGIG (reference sequence). This CDR3 region has 13 residues. The DNA of the CDR3 is TGTGCCTTGGGCGCGGGAGCTTACAATGAGCAGTTCTTC. Protein: CALGAGAYNEQFF.

This chain joins TRBV11-2 and TRBJ1-5; D is ambiguous. From germline, CDR1 is SGHAT and CDR2 FQNNGV. Trimming removed 2 bases from V and 7 bases from J, with 12 bases in between. The CDR3 sequence is 14 residues long. The CDR3 nucleotides are TGTGCCAGCAGCTTAACCGGGTTTGGGCAGCCCCAGCATTTT. Translation: CASSLTGFGQPQHF.

The V gene is TRBV9, the J gene TRBJ1-3; D is ambiguous. The V gene's germline CDR1 is SGDLS and CDR2 YYNGEE. The V gene lost 0 bases and the J gene lost 4 bases, with 8 bases spanning the gap. The CDR3 is 14 residues long. The DNA for the CDR3 is TGTGCCAGCAGCGTAGGCGCCCCCGGAAACACCATATATTTT. This gives the protein CASSVGAPGNTIYF.

The chain employs TRBV27 and TRBJ2-7; D is uncertain. This CDR3 has 12 amino acids. Germline V gene lookup returns CDR1 MNHEY and CDR2 SMNVEV (reference sequence). Trimming pared 2 bases from V and 5 bases from J, leaving 7 bases between. Written as DNA, the CDR3 is TGTGCCAGCAGTTTAAATCGAAACGAGCAGTACTTC. Amino acids: CASSLNRNEQYF.

This clone has a handful of counts. The genes are TRBV7-6 and TRBJ1-1; the match to TRBD1 covers 8 bases. The CDR3 sequence is 13 residues long. The ends lost 6 bases at V and 8 bases at J; junction bases unmatched: 8. In germline, CDR1 is SGHVS, CDR2 FNYEAQ. The CDR3: CASRKRGQGEAFF. The DNA for the CDR3 is TGTGCCAGCAGAAAAAGAGGACAGGGCGAAGCTTTCTTT.

The V call is TRBV9, the J call TRBJ2-5, with D maybe TRBD2 (5 bases). V was shortened by 0 bases and J by 5 bases, with 14 bases between the two germline ends. Per the germline V gene, CDR1 is SGDLS and CDR2 is YYNGEE. The CDR3 is 15 amino acids. CDR3 protein: CASSVDVSVGETQYF. The CDR3 bases are TGTGCCAGCAGCGTAGACGTTAGCGTGGGGGAGACCCAGTACTTC.

The genes are TRBV6-1 and TRBJ2-5; TRBD2 matches 14 bases. Germline CDR1 reads MNHNS; CDR2 reads SASEGT. The J segment lost 6 bases and the V segment lost 6 bases, leaving 3 bases of the junction unmatched. This CDR3 region has 14 residues. As DNA, the CDR3 is TGTGCCAGCAGCGGGACTAGCGGGAGTAAGACCCAGTACTTC. Protein product: CASSGTSGSKTQYF.

The genes are TRBV18 and TRBJ1-5; D is perhaps TRBD1 (5 bases). CDR1 is KGHSH, CDR2 LQKENI, per germline. The CDR3 sequence is 13 residues long. Trimming shortened V by 3 bases and J by 7 bases, and 10 bases separated the two germline ends. CDR3 sequence (DNA): TGTGCCAGCTCACCGGGGCTGGAGCAGCCCCAGCATTTT. Encoded protein: CASSPGLEQPQHF.

CDR3 sequence reads: CASSLNQGGAGYTF. The CDR3 DNA reads TGTGCCAGCAGCTTAAACCAGGGTGGGGCTGGCTACACCTTC. The chain links TRBV7-2 to TRBJ1-2; tentatively, D is TRBD1 (5 bases). CDR3 length: 14 amino acids. CDR1 and CDR2 (germline): SGHTA, FQGNSA. V was shortened by 2 bases and J by 7 bases, with 14 bases between the two germline ends.

The chain couples TRBV28 to TRBJ2-7, with D unclear. Germline V CDR1 and CDR2: MDHEN, SYDVKM. With 8 bases removed from V and 1 base from J, the gap between germline ends came to 15 bases. This CDR3 has 14 residues. CDR3 residues: CASAARIISYEQYF. CDR3 bases: TGTGCCAGCGCTGCCAGGATCATATCCTACGAGCAGTACTTC.

This rearrangement joins TRBV9 to TRBJ2-6; weak D call: TRBD2 (7 bases). This CDR3 is built from 19 residues. With 4 bases removed from V and 0 bases from J, the gap between germline ends came to 20 bases. Germline loops: CDR1 SGDLS, CDR2 YYNGEE. The CDR3 loop reads CASSPNPRGASSGANVLTF. CDR3 nucleotide sequence: TGTGCCAGCAGCCCGAACCCCCGGGGGGCGAGCTCTGGGGCCAACGTCCTGACTTTC.

The genes are TRBV7-2 and TRBJ1-1; a possible D gene is TRBD1 (6 bases). CDR3 length equals 13 residues. Per the germline V gene, CDR1 is SGHTA and CDR2 is FQGNSA. With 5 bases removed from V and 11 bases from J, the gap between germline ends came to 18 bases. CDR3 bases: TGTGCCAGCAGCCTCAATGGGGGCGTGTACGCTTTCTTT. Translation gives CASSLNGGVYAFF.

The chain joins TRBV9 to TRBJ2-4; perhaps D is TRBD1 or TRBD2 (6 bases each). V was cut by 1 base and J by 7 bases, with 15 bases left in between. The CDR3 has 15 residues. Germline V lookup: CDR1 SGDLS, CDR2 YYNGEE. In DNA, the CDR3 is TGTGCCAGCAGCGTATCTCCGGGGGCGGGGAACATTCAGTACTTC. This encodes CASSVSPGAGNIQYF.

CDR3 in DNA: TGTGCCAGCAGCGTAGGGGGGTCGGCTAACTATGGCTACACCTTC. This translates into CASSVGGSANYGYTF. V and J are TRBV9 and TRBJ1-2, with TRBD1 as a possible D gene (5 bases). CDR1 and CDR2 from the germline V gene are SGDLS and YYNGEE. There are 15 residues in the CDR3. The V end was cut by 0 bases, the J end by 0 bases, with 9 bases between.

The chain combines TRBV7-9 with TRBJ1-3; no reliable D call. Trimming took 11 bases from V and 0 from J, leaving 8 bases between them. Germline V CDR1 and CDR2: SEHNR, FQNEAQ (reference sequence). The CDR3 has 12 residues. In DNA, the CDR3 is TGTGCCGCCGGGCACTCTGGAAACACCATATATTTT. This gives the protein CAAGHSGNTIYF.